A single sample gave rise to the 6 T cell receptor beta chains below, sequenced in a study of Graves' ophthalmopathy and Graves' hyperthyroidism. TCR beta CDR3 amplification used RNA transcripts. The workflow started with a first-round RT-PCR run with HTBI primers and then moved on to a second-round multiplex PCR. Each CDR3 protein is one row after TCRdb ran MiXCR on the multiplex PCR reads. Of under 800,000 distinct CDR3 sequences in the sample, approximately 21% were seen once. Sequenced: peripheral blood. Every receptor here comes from a young woman with stable Graves' hyperthyroidism. Some clones in this sample may be carry-over from other donors' samples.

The chain combines TRBV7-2 with TRBJ2-5, with 12 bases identical to TRBD2. The CDR3 covers 15 residues. The germline gives CDR1 SGHTA, CDR2 FQGNSA. After removal of 5 bases from V and 4 bases from J, the junction contained 5 bases not matched to a gene. Here the CDR3 DNA reads TGTGCCAGCAGCGCCATGGGACTAGCGGGAGAGACCCAGTACTTC. Its protein is CASSAMGLAGETQYF.

This clonotype has ten or more counts. The V call is TRBV6-1, the J call TRBJ2-7; TRBD1 might be the D (6 bases). Trimming took off 0 bases at V and 2 bases at J, with 17 bases between the two ends. The CDR3 runs 17 residues. Germline V gene data show CDR1 as MNHNS and CDR2 as SASEGT. The CDR3 reads CASSEAPAGAYPYEQYF. DNA for the CDR3: TGTGCCAGCAGTGAAGCCCCAGCAGGGGCCTACCCCTACGAGCAGTACTTC.

This clonotype was observed many times. The V gene is TRBV15, the J gene TRBJ2-5; D not resolved. The V end lost 8 bases, the J end lost 7 bases, and 11 bases lay between the germline ends. Per germline, CDR1 LNHNV and CDR2 YYDKDF (reference sequence). The CDR3 is 11 residues long. The CDR3: CATRIYGTQYF. The CDR3 region has the DNA TGTGCCACCCGTATATATGGGACCCAGTACTTC. Full variable domain (remainder filled in from reference TRBV15 and TRBJ2-5): DAMVIQNPRYQVTQFGKPVTLSCSQTLNHNVMYWYQQKSSQAPKLLFHYYDKDFNNEADTPDNFQSRRPNTSFCFLDIRSPGLGDTAMYLCATRIYGTQYFGPGTRLLVL.

This chain joins TRBV19 and TRBJ1-1; tentative D call: TRBD1 (6 bases). The CDR3 covers 13 residues. CDR1 and CDR2 (germline): LNHDA, SQIVND (reference sequence). Trimming removed 7 bases from V and 1 base from J, with 10 bases in between. The CDR3 protein is CASNDRRNTEAFF. CDR3 nucleotide sequence: TGTGCCAGTAATGACAGGCGGAACACTGAAGCTTTCTTT.

This clonotype was observed at least ten times. This rearrangement joins TRBV11-2 to TRBJ2-7, with 13 bases fitting TRBD2. Unmatched junction bases numbered 12, after V lost 4 bases and J lost 3 bases. This CDR3 has 18 amino acids. Germline V lookup: CDR1 SGHAT, CDR2 FQNNGV. The CDR3 region is CASSSPTSGGGPIYEQYF. The CDR3 DNA is TGTGCCAGCAGCTCCCCCACTAGCGGGGGGGGACCCATCTACGAGCAGTACTTC.

This clonotype turned up a few times. This sequence joins TRBV5-1 and TRBJ1-1, with D hard to call. V was cut by 6 bases and J by 7 bases, with 10 bases left in between. This CDR3 comprises 11 residues. CDR1 SGHRS and CDR2 YFSETQ come from the germline V gene. CDR3 in DNA: TGCGCCAGCAAAGGAGCACTTGAAGCTTTCTTT. It translates to CASKGALEAFF.